These T cell receptor beta chains were read from a single sample in a study of regulatory T cells in long-lasting Graves disease. TCRdb re-derived calls from the multiplex PCR reads in MiXCR, one entry per CDR3 protein. The sample holds about 540,000 distinct CDR3 sequences; about 14% are singletons and the top ten take 8.5% to 10%. The same sample was also used in a study of T cells in Graves' hyperthyroidism and ophthalmopathy.

The material sequenced was peripheral blood mononuclear cells (PBMCs), taken at new diagnosis, from a patient treated with antithyroid drugs. Receptors were obtained from a man younger than 40 with Graves disease. Both conserved end residues are part of each CDR3. Fields, in order: J gene, clone size, D gene, V gene, CDR3 protein, CDR3 DNA. D genes are given only for firm matches. Where a row states a size, it is once, few, many or the class of an expanded clone; other rows omit it.

J gene: TRBJ1-1; clone size: many; D gene: -; V gene: TRBV7-3; CDR3 protein: CASTGRANTEAFF; CDR3 DNA: TGTGCCAGCACGGGCAGGGCAAACACTGAAGCTTTCTTT
J gene: TRBJ2-7; clone size: once; D gene: -; V gene: TRBV7-9; CDR3 protein: CASSGPGRRSYEQYF; CDR3 DNA: TGTGCCAGCAGCGGGCCGGGACGGCGCTCCTACGAGCAGTACTTC
J gene: TRBJ1-5; clone size: many; D gene: -; V gene: TRBV5-1; CDR3 protein: CASSLGTVSNQPQHF; CDR3 DNA: TGCGCCAGCAGCTTGGGGACAGTGAGCAATCAGCCCCAGCATTTT
J gene: TRBJ2-5; clone size: -; D gene: -; V gene: TRBV7-8; CDR3 protein: CASTLGGPDKETQYF; CDR3 DNA: TGTGCCAGCACCCTGGGGGGGCCGGACAAAGAGACCCAGTACTTC
J gene: TRBJ1-2; clone size: many; D gene: -; V gene: TRBV5-1; CDR3 protein: CASSGGRGYTF; CDR3 DNA: TGCGCCAGCAGCGGGGGTCGTGGCTACACCTTC
J gene: TRBJ2-1; clone size: many; D gene: -; V gene: TRBV3-1; CDR3 protein: CASSQGPRPPYNEQFF; CDR3 DNA: TGTGCCAGCAGCCAAGGTCCGAGACCGCCCTACAATGAGCAGTTCTTC
J gene: TRBJ2-1; clone size: -; D gene: TRBD2; V gene: TRBV19; CDR3 protein: CASSRLPLAGGGNEQFF; CDR3 DNA: TGTGCCAGTAGCCGTTTACCGCTAGCGGGAGGAGGCAATGAGCAGTTCTTC
J gene: TRBJ2-3; clone size: many; D gene: TRBD2; V gene: TRBV6-1; CDR3 protein: CASRGLAFSTDTQYF; CDR3 DNA: TGTGCCAGCAGGGGACTAGCGTTTAGCACAGATACGCAGTATTTT
J gene: TRBJ2-2; clone size: -; D gene: TRBD1; V gene: TRBV30; CDR3 protein: CAWQGVGHTGELFF; CDR3 DNA: TGTGCCTGGCAGGGGGTAGGGCACACCGGGGAGCTGTTTTTT
J gene: TRBJ1-6; clone size: few; D gene: -; V gene: TRBV5-1; CDR3 protein: CASSLDNGVSPLHF; CDR3 DNA: TGCGCCAGCAGCTTGGATAACGGGGTTTCACCCCTCCACTTT
J gene: TRBJ1-2; clone size: many; D gene: -; V gene: TRBV12-3/TRBV12-4; CDR3 protein: CASSLWDIYGYTF; CDR3 DNA: TGTGCCAGCAGTTTGTGGGATATCTATGGCTACACCTTC
J gene: TRBJ2-7; clone size: many; D gene: -; V gene: TRBV2; CDR3 protein: CASSGGDLLNEQYF; CDR3 DNA: TGTGCCAGCAGTGGGGGGGACCTCCTAAACGAGCAGTACTTC
J gene: TRBJ1-1; clone size: many; D gene: -; V gene: TRBV15; CDR3 protein: CATSWGFGTEAFF; CDR3 DNA: TGTGCCACCAGCTGGGGGTTCGGCACTGAAGCTTTCTTT
J gene: TRBJ1-2; clone size: -; D gene: -; V gene: TRBV18; CDR3 protein: CASSLNRQDGYTF; CDR3 DNA: TGTGCCAGCTCACTAAACCGACAGGATGGCTACACCTTC
J gene: TRBJ2-3; clone size: many; D gene: TRBD2; V gene: TRBV28; CDR3 protein: CASSFAGAGASDTQYF; CDR3 DNA: TGTGCCAGCAGTTTCGCTGGGGCGGGAGCGTCAGATACGCAGTATTTT
J gene: TRBJ2-7; clone size: many; D gene: -; V gene: TRBV30; CDR3 protein: CAWGPEGDEQYF; CDR3 DNA: TGTGCCTGGGGTCCCGAGGGGGACGAGCAGTACTTC
J gene: TRBJ2-3; clone size: few; D gene: -; V gene: TRBV12-3/TRBV12-4; CDR3 protein: CASSLLRERDTQYF; CDR3 DNA: TGTGCCAGCAGTTTACTAAGGGAAAGAGATACGCAGTATTTT
J gene: TRBJ2-1; clone size: -; D gene: -; V gene: TRBV4-1; CDR3 protein: CASGGIYNEQFF; CDR3 DNA: TGCGCCAGCGGGGGTATTTACAATGAGCAGTTCTTC
J gene: TRBJ2-1; clone size: -; D gene: -; V gene: TRBV19; CDR3 protein: CASSLGAISLSSYNEQFF; CDR3 DNA: TGTGCCAGTAGCCTTGGGGCTATCTCCTTAAGCTCCTACAATGAGCAGTTCTTC
J gene: TRBJ2-1; clone size: few; D gene: TRBD1; V gene: TRBV5-1; CDR3 protein: CASQNRGRGNEQFF; CDR3 DNA: TGCGCCAGTCAGAACAGGGGGCGAGGCAATGAGCAGTTCTTC
J gene: TRBJ2-1; clone size: many; D gene: TRBD2; V gene: TRBV28; CDR3 protein: CASSSPGSGRGRGNEQFF; CDR3 DNA: TGTGCCAGCAGTTCCCCCGGGAGCGGGAGAGGACGGGGGAATGAGCAGTTCTTC
J gene: TRBJ1-2; clone size: few; D gene: TRBD1; V gene: TRBV6-1; CDR3 protein: CASRGDSLYGYTF; CDR3 DNA: TGTGCCAGCAGAGGGGACAGCCTATATGGCTACACCTTC
J gene: TRBJ2-3; clone size: few; D gene: TRBD2; V gene: TRBV4-1; CDR3 protein: CASSQPLAGDTDTQYF; CDR3 DNA: TGTGCCAGCAGCCAACCACTAGCGGGAGACACAGATACGCAGTATTTT
J gene: TRBJ2-2; clone size: few; D gene: -; V gene: TRBV7-8; CDR3 protein: CASSLTPGSHTGELFF; CDR3 DNA: TGTGCCAGCAGCTTAACCCCGGGGTCCCACACCGGGGAGCTGTTTTTT
J gene: TRBJ2-5; clone size: many; D gene: TRBD2; V gene: TRBV3-1; CDR3 protein: CASSQVGGRERSAETQYF; CDR3 DNA: TGTGCCAGCAGCCAAGTTGGCGGGCGGGAGAGGTCCGCAGAGACCCAGTACTTC
J gene: TRBJ2-5; clone size: few; D gene: -; V gene: TRBV6-2/TRBV6-3; CDR3 protein: CASSGQGPETQYF; CDR3 DNA: TGTGCCAGCAGTGGTCAGGGACCAGAGACCCAGTACTTC
J gene: TRBJ2-7; clone size: many; D gene: -; V gene: TRBV27; CDR3 protein: CASRGGQSPGYEQYF; CDR3 DNA: TGTGCCAGCAGAGGAGGACAGTCCCCCGGCTACGAGCAGTACTTC
J gene: TRBJ2-7; clone size: many; D gene: -; V gene: TRBV2; CDR3 protein: CASSRGASYEQYF; CDR3 DNA: TGTGCCAGCAGTCGCGGGGCTTCCTACGAGCAGTACTTC
J gene: TRBJ2-7; clone size: -; D gene: TRBD2; V gene: TRBV5-6; CDR3 protein: CASSLLLAQTYEQYF; CDR3 DNA: TGTGCCAGCAGCTTGCTACTAGCGCAGACCTACGAGCAGTACTTC
J gene: TRBJ2-3; clone size: many; D gene: TRBD2; V gene: TRBV3-1; CDR3 protein: CASSQEGTSGRTQYF; CDR3 DNA: TGTGCCAGCAGCCAAGAAGGGACTAGCGGGAGGACGCAGTATTTT
J gene: TRBJ2-7; clone size: -; D gene: -; V gene: TRBV30; CDR3 protein: CAWSPEIFTGQYF; CDR3 DNA: TGTGCCTGGAGTCCGGAAATCTTCACAGGGCAGTACTTC
J gene: TRBJ1-1; clone size: many; D gene: -; V gene: TRBV5-1; CDR3 protein: CASSSQGFAEAFF; CDR3 DNA: TGCGCCAGCAGCTCGCAGGGTTTCGCTGAAGCTTTCTTT
J gene: TRBJ2-1; clone size: few; D gene: TRBD2; V gene: TRBV5-1; CDR3 protein: CASSWSLAGGYLGEQFF; CDR3 DNA: TGCGCCAGCAGCTGGTCGTTAGCGGGAGGGTATTTAGGTGAGCAGTTCTTC
J gene: TRBJ2-7; clone size: many; D gene: -; V gene: TRBV5-4; CDR3 protein: CASSLGLSPGTGVYEQYF; CDR3 DNA: TGTGCCAGCAGCTTGGGGCTGAGCCCCGGGACGGGGGTCTACGAGCAGTACTTC
J gene: TRBJ2-7; clone size: many; D gene: -; V gene: TRBV18; CDR3 protein: CASSPGAGLYEQYF; CDR3 DNA: TGTGCCAGCTCACCGGGGGCAGGGCTCTACGAGCAGTACTTC
J gene: TRBJ2-3; clone size: many; D gene: -; V gene: TRBV6-1; CDR3 protein: CASSDRDIRKDTQYF; CDR3 DNA: TGTGCCAGCAGTGACCGGGACATTCGAAAAGATACGCAGTATTTT
J gene: TRBJ2-1; clone size: few; D gene: TRBD2; V gene: TRBV20-1; CDR3 protein: CSAQKGTSPYEQFF; CDR3 DNA: TGCAGTGCTCAGAAAGGGACTAGTCCCTATGAGCAGTTCTTC
J gene: TRBJ1-1; clone size: many; D gene: -; V gene: TRBV27; CDR3 protein: CASRGVVSLEAFF; CDR3 DNA: TGTGCCAGCAGAGGGGTAGTTAGCCTTGAAGCTTTCTTT
J gene: TRBJ1-2; clone size: -; D gene: TRBD1; V gene: TRBV27; CDR3 protein: CASRLGQGGAYGYTF; CDR3 DNA: TGTGCCAGCAGATTGGGACAGGGGGGGGCCTATGGCTACACCTTC
J gene: TRBJ2-2; clone size: -; D gene: -; V gene: TRBV9; CDR3 protein: CASSVFAVTNAGELFF; CDR3 DNA: TGTGCCAGCAGCGTATTTGCAGTAACGAACGCCGGGGAGCTGTTTTTT
J gene: TRBJ2-1; clone size: few; D gene: -; V gene: TRBV24-1; CDR3 protein: CATSDLEGRDEQFF; CDR3 DNA: TGTGCCACCAGTGATTTGGAAGGGCGCGATGAGCAGTTCTTC
J gene: TRBJ2-3; clone size: -; D gene: -; V gene: TRBV20-1; CDR3 protein: CSATIAETSTDTQYF; CDR3 DNA: TGCAGTGCTACTATAGCGGAAACTAGCACAGATACGCAGTATTTT
J gene: TRBJ1-1; clone size: many; D gene: -; V gene: TRBV12-3/TRBV12-4; CDR3 protein: CASSLPMVFGTEAFF; CDR3 DNA: TGTGCCAGCAGTTTGCCCATGGTCTTCGGCACTGAAGCTTTCTTT
J gene: TRBJ1-1; clone size: many; D gene: -; V gene: TRBV12-3/TRBV12-4; CDR3 protein: CASSTGPMSRRAFF; CDR3 DNA: TGTGCCAGCAGCACCGGACCTATGTCACGTCGGGCTTTCTTT
J gene: TRBJ2-1; clone size: -; D gene: TRBD2; V gene: TRBV6-1; CDR3 protein: CASTETSGTSAEQFF; CDR3 DNA: TGTGCCAGCACCGAGACTAGCGGGACATCTGCTGAGCAGTTCTTC
J gene: TRBJ2-1; clone size: many; D gene: TRBD2; V gene: TRBV5-1; CDR3 protein: CASSPRTSGTDEQFF; CDR3 DNA: TGCGCCAGCAGCCCTAGGACTAGCGGGACGGATGAGCAGTTCTTC
J gene: TRBJ2-7; clone size: many; D gene: TRBD1; V gene: TRBV20-1; CDR3 protein: CSAQTPGTGGTEQYF; CDR3 DNA: TGCAGTGCCCAAACTCCCGGGACAGGGGGAACCGAGCAGTACTTC
J gene: TRBJ2-1; clone size: many; D gene: -; V gene: TRBV2; CDR3 protein: CASSDEWGGGEQFF; CDR3 DNA: TGTGCCAGCAGTGATGAGTGGGGGGGCGGGGAGCAGTTCTTC